This T cell receptor beta chain stems from a study of blood T cell repertoires in COVID-19. Study details: COVID-19 samples from acute and convalescent phases originated in the United States, Italy and Spain. PBMCs, B-cell-depleted T cells, or T cells provided the cDNA or gDNA that made up the material.

CDR1 MNHEY and CDR2 SMNVEV come from the germline V gene (reference sequence). The CDR3 spans 14 residues. V trimming: 10 bases; J trimming: 4 bases; junction bases outside the gene matches: 7. Using immunoSEQ multiplex PCR, the repertoire was profiled, and TCRdb retains in-frame clones only, with some absent. The sample has roughly 290,000 clones, under 90% seen once; the top ten hold around 1.7%. Recovery meant two consecutive negative NP/OP PCR tests, professional clearance, or resolved symptoms. The chain has TRBV27 and TRBJ2-2; 9 bases align to TRBD1. The receptor comes from a woman between 35 and 50 years old who had recovered from COVID-19. Sequencing input: PBMCs or T cells enriched from blood (not recorded which). CDR3 in amino acids: CATGQGRVTGELFF. In nucleotides, the CDR3 is TGTGCCACTGGACAGGGGAGGGTCACCGGGGAGCTGTTTTTT.